This T cell receptor (beta chain) was recorded in a study of technical replicates of blood from several donors. The protocol was immunoSEQ multiplex PCR, while the TCRdb copy is restricted to in-frame clones and leaves out a portion. Counted here are 76,000 or so clones, 90% to 95% occurring once; the ten biggest clones make up about 0.25%. The CDR3 loop spans 14 amino acids. The V gene lost 3 bases and the J gene lost 5 bases, with 16 bases spanning the gap. The germline V gene encodes CDR1 SQVTM and CDR2 ANQGSEA. The chain carries TRBV29-1 and TRBJ1-1; TRBD1 is a possible D gene (6 bases). The sequence was collected from a human donor in good health. The sequenced material came from T cells isolated from PBMCs. The CDR3: CSVESLGAITEAFF. DNA of the CDR3: TGCAGCGTTGAGAGTCTGGGGGCGATTACTGAAGCTTTCTTT.